The 15 T cell receptor beta chains listed next were all sequenced from one sample in a study of molecular identifiers for immune sequencing clone quantification. TCRdb independently ran MiXCR on the PCR reads; one entry per CDR3 protein. The sample has 490,000 or so distinct CDR3 sequences; roughly 23% are singletons. The sequenced sample was naive CD8+ T cells from blood, with Jurkat cell RNA spiked in. This sample's subset: FACS-sorted CD8+CD4-CCR7+CD45RA+ naive T cells. These receptor sequences come from a human donor in good health. Some libraries in this study had Jurkat cell RNA spiked in.

This clonotype has only a few counts. The chain couples TRBV6-1 to TRBJ2-5, with a possible D match to TRBD2 (5 bases). V was trimmed by 2 bases and J by 6 bases, leaving 13 bases between them. Germline values: CDR1 MNHNS, CDR2 SASEGT. This CDR3 has 14 amino acids. Here the CDR3 reads CASSELVGVKTQYF. DNA for the CDR3: TGTGCCAGCAGTGAATTGGTCGGGGTCAAGACCCAGTACTTC.

The chain combines TRBV4-1 with TRBJ1-2; D might be TRBD1 (5 bases). Trimming took 0 bases from V and 3 from J, leaving 11 bases between them. The CDR3 totals 15 residues. CDR1 is MGHRA and CDR2 is YSYEKL in the germline V gene. In nucleotides, the CDR3 is TGCGCCAGCAGCCAAGACCCTTCGACAGACTATGGCTACACCTTC. Its protein product is CASSQDPSTDYGYTF.

The chain recombines TRBV29-1 with TRBJ2-7, with D possibly matching TRBD2 (5 bases). V was shortened by 6 bases and J by 2 bases, with 14 bases between the two germline ends. The CDR3 runs 13 residues. CDR1 and CDR2 from the germline V gene are SQVTM and ANQGSEA. Here the CDR3 reads CSVAEGLPYEQYF. DNA of the CDR3: TGCAGCGTCGCAGAGGGTTTGCCCTACGAGCAGTACTTC.

This chain uses TRBV9 with TRBJ2-7, with 10 bases aligning to TRBD1. V was pared by 0 bases and J by 7 bases, with 4 bases of the junction left unmatched. The CDR3 spans 14 residues. Germline assignment: CDR1 SGDLS and CDR2 YYNGEE. CDR3 region: CASSVGQGAGEQYF. The DNA of the CDR3 is TGTGCCAGCAGCGTAGGACAGGGGGCTGGGGAGCAGTACTTC.

This chain links TRBV4-3 with TRBJ2-1; the D call may be TRBD1 or TRBD2 (5 bases each). The germline V gene encodes CDR1 LGHNA and CDR2 YSLEER. CDR3 length: 18 residues. The V gene lost 1 base and the J gene lost 7 bases, with 23 bases spanning the gap. The CDR3 coding sequence is TGCGCCAGCAGCCAAGCTCGTTACGCGGGCCGGGGCGCGAATGAGCAGTTCTTC. Translating gives CASSQARYAGRGANEQFF.

This clonotype was seen a single time. A single base separates this from a much larger clone, so it may be a read error. The chain is built from TRBV7-9 and TRBJ2-7, with D possibly TRBD1 on 6 matching bases. V was pared by 1 base and J by 6 bases, with 19 bases between. The CDR3 is 16 amino acids. Germline values: CDR1 SEHNR, CDR2 FQNEAQ (reference sequence). The CDR3 is CASSLGDIRTVVEQYF. The CDR3 nucleotides are TGTGCCAGCAGCTTAGGGGACATCCGAACTGTGGTCGAGCAGTACTTC.

This clonotype was detected many times. V gene TRBV5-1 combines with J gene TRBJ2-3; 8 positions match TRBD1. Germline V CDR1 and CDR2: SGHRS, YFSETQ. With V trimmed by 3 bases and J by 1 base, 7 bases remained unmatched. This CDR3 is built from 16 residues. The CDR3 here is CASSSGQGMGTDTQYF. The CDR3, as DNA: TGCGCCAGCAGCTCCGGACAGGGAATGGGCACAGATACGCAGTATTTT. Based on the CDR3 plus reference TRBV5-1 and TRBJ2-3, the full variable domain is KAGVTQTPRYLIKTRGQQVTLSCSPISGHRSVSWYQQTPGQGLQFLFEYFSETQRNKGNFPGRFSGRQFSNSRSEMNVSTLELGDSALYLCASSSGQGMGTDTQYFGPGTRLTVL.

CDR3 nucleotide sequence: TGTGCCAGCAGCAAGGTATCTAGCAGGATGGAGGCAGATACGCAGCATTTT. It yields the protein CASSKVSSRMEADTQHF. This rearrangement joins TRBV5-3 to TRBJ2-3; D ambiguous. The J call may not be correct, given that the DNA end is closer to TRBJ1-5. TRBV5-3 is an ORF for which the function is uncertain. There are 17 residues in the CDR3.

Many counts were recorded for this clonotype. The chain uses TRBV5-4 and TRBJ2-7, with a possible D match to TRBD2 (6 bases). The CDR3 extends over 16 amino acids. Per germline, CDR1 SGHNT and CDR2 YYREEE (reference sequence). Trimming cost V 4 bases and J 0 bases, with 17 bases left between them. CDR3 in DNA: TGTGCCAGCAGCCCTCGGGGTAGCGGCCCCTCCTACGAGCAGTACTTC. The encoded protein is CASSPRGSGPSYEQYF.

This chain connects TRBV4-3 to TRBJ2-3, with TRBD2 matching over 9 bases. The germline gives CDR1 LGHNA, CDR2 YSLEER. The CDR3 has 18 amino acids. J lost 2 bases, V lost 0 bases, and 9 bases had no gene match. DNA for the CDR3: TGCGCCAGCAGCCAAGATTTATTAGCGGGAGTGATCACAGATACGCAGTATTTT. Its protein product is CASSQDLLAGVITDTQYF.

The V call is TRBV7-6, the J call TRBJ2-5; D is perhaps TRBD1 or TRBD2 (6 bases each). CDR3 length: 15 amino acids. V was shortened by 4 bases and J by 1 base, with 13 bases between the two germline ends. Germline V CDR1 and CDR2: SGHVS, FNYEAQ. CDR3: CASSYWGAIQETQYF. In DNA, the CDR3 is TGTGCCAGCAGCTATTGGGGGGCCATCCAAGAGACCCAGTACTTC.

This sequence joins TRBV10-3 and TRBJ2-5; weak D call: TRBD1 (5 bases). CDR3 length: 17 residues. Germline CDR1 reads ENHRY; CDR2 reads SYGVKD. Trimming removed 0 bases at V and 2 bases at J, with 16 bases between. DNA for the CDR3: TGTGCCATCAGTGAGTCGGGTACAGGAGACTTTCAAGAGACCCAGTACTTC. Translating it yields CAISESGTGDFQETQYF.

This clonotype was seen just once. Lacking the conserved final phenylalanine or tryptophan, this CDR3 likely reflects a read error. The J gene is TRBJ1-1, the V gene TRBV29-1; D is ambiguous. Trimming left V 6 bases short and J 1 base short, with 9 bases between. The germline V gene has CDR1 SQVTM and CDR2 ANQGSEA. The CDR3 sequence is 12 residues long. In nucleotides, the CDR3 is TGCAGCGTCCCCCTAGGGAACACTGAAGCTTTCTCT. This codes for CSVPLGNTEAFS.

This clonotype was observed at least ten times. The J gene is TRBJ1-1, the V gene TRBV7-9; 7 bases align to TRBD1. The V gene end was trimmed by 5 bases and the J gene end by 0 bases; junction bases not matched to a gene: 6. The CDR3 has 15 residues. Per the germline V gene, CDR1 is SEHNR and CDR2 is FQNEAQ (reference sequence). The CDR3 spells CASSLPTGMNTEAFF. The CDR3 coding sequence is TGTGCCAGCAGCCTACCGACAGGGATGAACACTGAAGCTTTCTTT.

This clonotype was detected ten times or more. The chain carries TRBV5-1 and TRBJ2-7; D is perhaps TRBD2 (5 bases). V was pared by 1 base and J by 2 bases, with 22 bases between. This CDR3 has 18 amino acids. CDR1 and CDR2 (germline): SGHRS, YFSETQ. CDR3 sequence: CASSLTGIGAEVPYEQYF. The CDR3 DNA is TGCGCCAGCAGCTTGACGGGAATCGGAGCCGAAGTCCCCTACGAGCAGTACTTC.